This T cell receptor (beta chain) emerged from a study of spatial heterogeneity in lung cancer. Looking at the study overall: When available, follow-up PBMC samples taken a median of about two years after resection were sequenced.

Study results and caveats: Resection saw ubiquitous expanded tumor TCRs appear in blood more than follow-up did.

In the library, each TCR cDNA molecule bore its own unique molecular identifier. MiXCR, applied by TCRdb to the 5' RACE reads, yields one record per CDR3 protein. In the table there are approximately 50,000 distinct CDR3 sequences, roughly 7.4% of which are singletons. As for this clonotype: The antigen remains unidentified.

Germline V gives CDR1 SGHRS, CDR2 YFSETQ. J lost 9 bases, V lost 0 bases, and 6 bases had no gene match. The length of the CDR3 is 15 residues. Time point here: blood at routine non-recurrence follow-up after resection. The study sequenced unsorted whole RNA from tumor, nontumor lung or frozen PBMC. The chain joins TRBV5-1 to TRBJ1-6, with TRBD1 matching over 7 bases. The sample was PBMCs, taken at follow-up. The TCR originated in a female donor with early-stage non-small cell lung cancer. CDR3 in amino acids: CASSLGTGYSSPLHF. The DNA of the CDR3 is TGCGCCAGCAGCTTGGGGACAGGCTACTCTTCACCCCTCCACTTT.